The rows below give T cell receptor beta chains drawn from one sample of a study of OX40 agonist ivuxolimab in advanced cancers. This table comes from immunoSEQ multiplex PCR, and its TCRdb copy is limited to in-frame clones, with some not included. The sample holds roughly 100,000 clones, about 79% seen once. The starting material was CD4+ or CD8+ T cells sorted from blood, obtained in a trial of the OX40 agonist ivuxolimab. These TCRs come from an adult with an advanced solid tumor such as melanoma, head and neck, liver or kidney cancer. CDR3s include the opening cysteine and the closing phenylalanine or tryptophan. The D gene is left open where the match is weak. Not every row has a clone size; where given, it reads once, few, many or a size class.

D: .
length: 12
V: TRBV28
J: TRBJ1-2
size: .
DNA: TGTGCCACCTCATACGGGGGATATGGCTACACCTTC
CDR3: CATSYGGYGYTF

D: .
length: 14
V: TRBV4-1
J: TRBJ1-2
size: many
DNA: TGCGCCAGCAGCCAAAAACAGGGTACTTATGGCTACACCTTC
CDR3: CASSQKQGTYGYTF

D: .
length: 13
V: TRBV5-1
J: TRBJ1-1
size: .
DNA: TGCGCCAGCAGCCCGGAAGGGAACACTGAAGCTTTCTTT
CDR3: CASSPEGNTEAFF

D: .
length: 16
V: TRBV11-2
J: TRBJ1-3
size: .
DNA: TGTGCCAGCAGCTTATTCGAAGCTTTCGATGGAAACACCATATATTTT
CDR3: CASSLFEAFDGNTIYF

D: .
length: 13
V: TRBV5-1
J: TRBJ2-2
size: .
DNA: TGCGCCAGCAGCTTGGCGGGGCCCGGGGAGCTGTTTTTT
CDR3: CASSLAGPGELFF

D: .
length: 19
V: TRBV4-3
J: TRBJ1-3
size: .
DNA: TGCGCCAGCAGTATTACCCGGGTGACAGAGAGGAGAACTGGAAACACCATATATTTT
CDR3: CASSITRVTERRTGNTIYF

D: .
length: 11
V: TRBV7-8
J: TRBJ2-7
size: .
DNA: TGTGCCAGCAGGTTAGGATACGAGCAGTACTTC
CDR3: CASRLGYEQYF

D: TRBD2
length: 16
V: TRBV9
J: TRBJ2-3
size: .
DNA: TGTGCCAGCAGCCCACGGTTAGCGGGGTATACAGATACGCAGTATTTT
CDR3: CASSPRLAGYTDTQYF

D: TRBD2
length: 16
V: TRBV5-1
J: TRBJ2-2
size: .
DNA: TGCGCCAGCAGCCCCGGTCTAGCGGGGGGGACCGGGGAGCTGTTTTTT
CDR3: CASSPGLAGGTGELFF

D: .
length: 14
V: TRBV7-9
J: TRBJ1-1
size: .
DNA: TGTGCCAGCAGCCTGAAGGGAATCAACACTGAAGCTTTCTTT
CDR3: CASSLKGINTEAFF

D: TRBD2
length: 17
V: TRBV4-1
J: TRBJ2-7
size: few
DNA: TGCGCCAGCAGCCAACCCCCAGCGGGAGTTAGCTCCTACGAGCAGTACTTC
CDR3: CASSQPPAGVSSYEQYF